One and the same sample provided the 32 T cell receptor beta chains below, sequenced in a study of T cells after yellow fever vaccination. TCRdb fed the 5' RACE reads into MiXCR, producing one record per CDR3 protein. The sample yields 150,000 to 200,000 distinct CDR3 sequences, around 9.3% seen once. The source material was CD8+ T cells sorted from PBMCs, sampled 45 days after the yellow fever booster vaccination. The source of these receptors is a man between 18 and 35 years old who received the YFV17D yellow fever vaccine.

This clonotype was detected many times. The CDR3 loop is CASSQAPPSGGRTDTQYF. CDR3 sequence (DNA): TGTGCCAGCAGCCAAGCCCCCCCTAGCGGGGGACGCACAGATACGCAGTATTTT. The chain employs TRBV4-2 and TRBJ2-3; 10 positions agree with TRBD2. The CDR3 contains 18 residues. The germline V gene has CDR1 LGHNA and CDR2 YNFKEQ. The J segment lost 1 base and the V segment lost 1 base, leaving 8 bases of the junction unmatched.

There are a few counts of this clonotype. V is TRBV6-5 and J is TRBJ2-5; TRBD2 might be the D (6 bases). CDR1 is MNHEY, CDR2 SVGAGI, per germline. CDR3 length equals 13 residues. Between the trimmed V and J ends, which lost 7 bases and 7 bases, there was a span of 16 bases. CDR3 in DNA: TGTGCCAGCACCCAGTGGCAGGGAGGGACCCAGTACTTC. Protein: CASTQWQGGTQYF.

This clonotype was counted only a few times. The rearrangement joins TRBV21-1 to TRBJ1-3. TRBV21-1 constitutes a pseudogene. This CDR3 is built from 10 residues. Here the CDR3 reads CASRGNTIYF. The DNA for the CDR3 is TGTGCCAGTAGGGGAAACACCATATATTTT.

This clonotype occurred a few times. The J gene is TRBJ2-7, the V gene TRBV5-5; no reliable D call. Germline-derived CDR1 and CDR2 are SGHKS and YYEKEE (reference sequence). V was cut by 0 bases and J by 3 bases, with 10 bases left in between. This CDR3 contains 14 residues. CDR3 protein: CASSLDPIIYEQYF. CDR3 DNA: TGTGCCAGCAGCTTGGACCCAATAATCTACGAGCAGTACTTC.

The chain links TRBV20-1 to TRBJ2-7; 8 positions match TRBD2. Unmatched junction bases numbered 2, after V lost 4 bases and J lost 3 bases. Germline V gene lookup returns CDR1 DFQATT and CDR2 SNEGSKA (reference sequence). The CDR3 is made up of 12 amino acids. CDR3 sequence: CSATSGGYEQYF. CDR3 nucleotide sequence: TGCAGTGCTACAAGCGGGGGCTACGAGCAGTACTTC.

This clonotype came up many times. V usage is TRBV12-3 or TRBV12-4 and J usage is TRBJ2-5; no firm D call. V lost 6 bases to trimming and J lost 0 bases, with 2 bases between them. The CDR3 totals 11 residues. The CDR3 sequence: CASRYQETQYF. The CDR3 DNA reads TGTGCCAGCAGGTACCAAGAGACCCAGTACTTC.

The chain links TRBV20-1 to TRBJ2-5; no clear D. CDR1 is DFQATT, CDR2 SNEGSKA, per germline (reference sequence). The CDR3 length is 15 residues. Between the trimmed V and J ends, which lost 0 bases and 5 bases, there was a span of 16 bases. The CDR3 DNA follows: TGCAGTGCTAGAGATGTCCAAGCCTCCGGGGAGACCCAGTACTTC. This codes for CSARDVQASGETQYF.

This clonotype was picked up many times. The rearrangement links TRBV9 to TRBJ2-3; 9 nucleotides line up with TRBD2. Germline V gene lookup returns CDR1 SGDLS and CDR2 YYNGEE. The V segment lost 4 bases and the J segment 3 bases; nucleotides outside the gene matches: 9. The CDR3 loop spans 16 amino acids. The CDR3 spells CASSLGGGAWTDTQYF. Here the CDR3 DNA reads TGTGCCAGCAGCCTTGGCGGGGGGGCCTGGACAGATACGCAGTATTTT.

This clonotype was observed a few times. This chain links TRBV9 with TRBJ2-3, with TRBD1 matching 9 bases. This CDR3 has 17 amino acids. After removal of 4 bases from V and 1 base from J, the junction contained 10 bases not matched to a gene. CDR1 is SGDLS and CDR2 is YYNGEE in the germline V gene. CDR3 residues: CASSPGHRGRGTDTQYF. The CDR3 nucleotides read TGTGCCAGCAGCCCAGGTCACAGGGGGCGCGGCACAGATACGCAGTATTTT.

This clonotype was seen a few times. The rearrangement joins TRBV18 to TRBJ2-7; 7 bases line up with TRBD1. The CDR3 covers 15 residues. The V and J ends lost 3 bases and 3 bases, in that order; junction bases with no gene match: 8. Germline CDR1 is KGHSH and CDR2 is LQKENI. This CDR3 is CASSPRQGMDYEQYF. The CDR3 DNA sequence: TGTGCCAGCTCACCCAGACAGGGAATGGACTACGAGCAGTACTTC.

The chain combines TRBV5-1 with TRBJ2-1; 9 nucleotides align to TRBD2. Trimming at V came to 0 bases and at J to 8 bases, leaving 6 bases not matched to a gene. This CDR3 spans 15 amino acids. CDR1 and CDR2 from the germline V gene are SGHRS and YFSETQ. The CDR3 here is CASSLDGRGGDEQFF. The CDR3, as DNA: TGCGCCAGCAGCTTGGATGGGCGGGGGGGCGATGAGCAGTTCTTC.

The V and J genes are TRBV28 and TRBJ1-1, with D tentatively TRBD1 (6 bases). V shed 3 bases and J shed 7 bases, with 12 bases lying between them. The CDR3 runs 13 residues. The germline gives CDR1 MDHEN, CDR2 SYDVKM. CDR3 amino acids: CASSFAGVGEAFF. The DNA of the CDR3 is TGTGCCAGCAGTTTTGCAGGGGTGGGTGAAGCTTTCTTT.

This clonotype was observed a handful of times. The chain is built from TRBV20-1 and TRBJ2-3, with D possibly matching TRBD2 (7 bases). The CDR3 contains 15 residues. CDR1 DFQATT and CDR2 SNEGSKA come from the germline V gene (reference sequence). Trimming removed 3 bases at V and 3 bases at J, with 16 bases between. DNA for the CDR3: TGCAGTGCTAGCCCGCCAGGGGAGGGGACAGATACGCAGTATTTT. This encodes CSASPPGEGTDTQYF.

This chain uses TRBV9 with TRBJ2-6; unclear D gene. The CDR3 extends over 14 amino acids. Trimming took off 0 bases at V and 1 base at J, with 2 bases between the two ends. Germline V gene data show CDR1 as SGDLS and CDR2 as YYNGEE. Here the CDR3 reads CASSVVSGANVLTF. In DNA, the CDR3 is TGTGCCAGCAGCGTAGTGTCTGGGGCCAACGTCCTGACTTTC.

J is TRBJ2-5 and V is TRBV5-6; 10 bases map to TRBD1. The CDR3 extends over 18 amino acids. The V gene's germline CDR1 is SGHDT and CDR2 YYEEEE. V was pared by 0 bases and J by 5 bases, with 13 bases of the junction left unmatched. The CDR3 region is CASSLGPLTGGRWETQYF. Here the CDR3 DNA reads TGTGCCAGCAGCTTGGGGCCACTGACAGGGGGCAGATGGGAGACCCAGTACTTC.

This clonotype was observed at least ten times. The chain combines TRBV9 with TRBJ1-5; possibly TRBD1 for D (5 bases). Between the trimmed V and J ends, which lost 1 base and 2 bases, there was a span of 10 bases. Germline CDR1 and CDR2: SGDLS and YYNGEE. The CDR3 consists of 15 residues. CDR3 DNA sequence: TGTGCCAGCAGCGTAACAGCAGGGCGCAATCAGCCCCAGCATTTT. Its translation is CASSVTAGRNQPQHF.

The CDR3 is CASSQGLVKDLFSEQYF. DNA of the CDR3: TGCGCCAGCAGCCAAGGCTTAGTTAAGGACCTATTTTCCGAGCAGTACTTC. The chain employs TRBV4-1 and TRBJ2-7; no reliable D call. CDR3 size: 17 residues. Germline V lookup: CDR1 MGHRA, CDR2 YSYEKL. Trimming removed 1 base from V and 6 bases from J, with 22 bases in between.

Written as DNA, the CDR3 is TGTGCCAGCAGCCTAAGGACAGGCCTTAATGAAAAACTGTTTTTT. It yields the protein CASSLRTGLNEKLFF. The V call is TRBV6-6, the J call TRBJ1-4; 7 bases match TRBD1. The CDR3 is 15 amino acids. V lost 6 bases to trimming and J lost 4 bases; unmatched junction nucleotides: 8. Germline lookup yields CDR1 MNHNY and CDR2 SVGAGI (reference sequence).

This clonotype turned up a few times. The DNA for the CDR3 is TGTGCCAGCAGCTCCCGAGGGGGTGGAGTTCAGAACACTGAAGCTTTCTTT. The encoded protein is CASSSRGGGVQNTEAFF. The genes are TRBV7-9 and TRBJ1-1, with D perhaps TRBD1 (6 bases). Looked up from germline, CDR1 is SEHNR and CDR2 is FQNEAQ (reference sequence). V was cut by 4 bases and J by 1 base, with 19 bases left in between. The CDR3 spans 17 residues.

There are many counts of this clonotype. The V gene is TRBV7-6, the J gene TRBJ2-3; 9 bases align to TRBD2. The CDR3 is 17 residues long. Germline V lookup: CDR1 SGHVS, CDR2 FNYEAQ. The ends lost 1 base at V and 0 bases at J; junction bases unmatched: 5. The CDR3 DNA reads TGTGCCAGCAGCTTAGATGCTAGCGGGGCGAGCACAGATACGCAGTATTTT. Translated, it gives CASSLDASGASTDTQYF.

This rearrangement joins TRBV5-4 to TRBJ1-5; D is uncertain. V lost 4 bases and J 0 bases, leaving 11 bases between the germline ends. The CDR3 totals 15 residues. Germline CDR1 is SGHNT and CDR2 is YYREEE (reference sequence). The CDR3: CASSPRAGSNQPQHF. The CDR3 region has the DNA TGTGCCAGCAGCCCCCGGGCGGGTAGCAATCAGCCCCAGCATTTT.

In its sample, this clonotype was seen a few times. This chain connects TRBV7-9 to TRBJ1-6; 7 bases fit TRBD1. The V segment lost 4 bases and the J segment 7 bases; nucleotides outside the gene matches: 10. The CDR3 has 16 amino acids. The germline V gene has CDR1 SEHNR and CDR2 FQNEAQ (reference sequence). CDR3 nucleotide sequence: TGTGCCAGCAGCTGGGATTCCGGGACAGTCAATTCACCCCTCCACTTT. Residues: CASSWDSGTVNSPLHF.

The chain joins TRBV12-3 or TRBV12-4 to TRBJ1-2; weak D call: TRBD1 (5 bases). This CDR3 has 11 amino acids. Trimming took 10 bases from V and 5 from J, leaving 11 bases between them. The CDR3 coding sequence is TGTGCCATCAGGGAGGGGTATGGCTACACCTTC. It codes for CAIREGYGYTF.

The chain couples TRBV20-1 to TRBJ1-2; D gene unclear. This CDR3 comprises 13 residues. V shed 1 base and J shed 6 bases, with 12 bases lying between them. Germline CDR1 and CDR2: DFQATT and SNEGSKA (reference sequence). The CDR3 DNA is TGCAGTGCTAGAGGGGAGGGCAGGAATGGCTACACCTTC. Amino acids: CSARGEGRNGYTF.

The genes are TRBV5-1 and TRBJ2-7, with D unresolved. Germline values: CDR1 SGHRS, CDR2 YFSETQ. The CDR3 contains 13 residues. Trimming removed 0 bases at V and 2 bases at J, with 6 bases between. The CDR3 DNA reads TGCGCCAGCAGCTTGGACCCTACCTACGAGCAGTACGTC. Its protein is CASSLDPTYEQYV.

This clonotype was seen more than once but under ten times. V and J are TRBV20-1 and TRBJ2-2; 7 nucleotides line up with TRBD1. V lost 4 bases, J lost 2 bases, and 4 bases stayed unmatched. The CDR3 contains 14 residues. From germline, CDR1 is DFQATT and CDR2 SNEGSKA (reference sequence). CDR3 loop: CSATDRDNTGELFF. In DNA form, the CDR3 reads TGCAGTGCTACAGACAGGGACAACACCGGGGAGCTGTTTTTT.

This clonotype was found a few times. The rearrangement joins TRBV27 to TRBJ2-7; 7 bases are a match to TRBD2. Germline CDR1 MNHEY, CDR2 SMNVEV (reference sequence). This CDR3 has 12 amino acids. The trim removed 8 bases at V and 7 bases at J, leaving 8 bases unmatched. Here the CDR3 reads CASLNRGGEQYF. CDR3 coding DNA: TGTGCCAGCCTAAACCGGGGAGGGGAGCAGTACTTC.

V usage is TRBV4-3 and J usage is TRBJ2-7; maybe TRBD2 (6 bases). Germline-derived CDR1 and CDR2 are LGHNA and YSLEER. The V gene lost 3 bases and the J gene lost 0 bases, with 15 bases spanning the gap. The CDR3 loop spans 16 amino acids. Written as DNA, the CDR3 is TGCGCCAGCAGCCATTCCGCGGGGAGAAGCTCCTACGAGCAGTACTTC. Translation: CASSHSAGRSSYEQYF.

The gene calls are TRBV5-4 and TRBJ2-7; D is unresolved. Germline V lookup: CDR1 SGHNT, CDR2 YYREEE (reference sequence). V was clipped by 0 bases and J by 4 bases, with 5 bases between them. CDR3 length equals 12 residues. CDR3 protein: CASSLDNYEQYV. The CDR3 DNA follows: TGTGCCAGCAGCTTGGACAATTACGAGCAGTACGTC.

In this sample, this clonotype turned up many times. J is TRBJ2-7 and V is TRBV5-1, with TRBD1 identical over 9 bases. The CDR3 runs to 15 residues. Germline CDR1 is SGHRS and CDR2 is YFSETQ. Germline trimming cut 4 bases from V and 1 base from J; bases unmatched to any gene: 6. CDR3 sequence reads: CASSPGQGLSYEQYF. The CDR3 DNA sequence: TGCGCCAGCAGCCCAGGACAGGGGCTGTCCTACGAGCAGTACTTC.

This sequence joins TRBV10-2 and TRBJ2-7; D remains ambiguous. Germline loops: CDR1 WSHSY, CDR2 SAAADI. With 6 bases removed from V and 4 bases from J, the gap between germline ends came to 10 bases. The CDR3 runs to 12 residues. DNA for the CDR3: TGCGCCAGCAGCGACCTTATATACGAGCAGTACTTC. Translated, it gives CASSDLIYEQYF.

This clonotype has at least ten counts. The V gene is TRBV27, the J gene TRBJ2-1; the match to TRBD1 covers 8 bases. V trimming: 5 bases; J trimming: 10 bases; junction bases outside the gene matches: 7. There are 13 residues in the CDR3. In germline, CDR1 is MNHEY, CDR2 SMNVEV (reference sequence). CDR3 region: CASSTGGGEEQFF. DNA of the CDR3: TGTGCCAGCAGTACAGGGGGTGGGGAGGAGCAGTTCTTC.